The rows below give T cell receptor beta chains drawn from one sample of a study of a mutant IDH1 vaccine in newly diagnosed glioma. Antigen specificity for these receptors is unknown. Libraries were prepared by immunoSEQ multiplex PCR; TCRdb keeps only in-frame clonotypes and omits some of them. The sample yields around 56,000 clones, 65% to 90% seen once. The sequenced sample was PBMCs, obtained from a glioma patient whose treatment included an IDH1 peptide vaccine. The receptors derive from a woman aged 18-29 years with glioma. Some clones in this sample may be carry-over from other donors' samples. Each CDR3 is given with its conserved first and last residue. Fields, in order: CDR3 protein, CDR3 DNA, J gene, V gene, D gene, clone size. The D gene is left open where the match is weak. Some rows have no size entry. The others give once, few or many, or a class for an expanded clone.

CDR3aa: CSVVGRSYEQYF
CDR3nt: TGCAGCGTTGTCGGACGCTCCTACGAGCAGTACTTC
j_gene: TRBJ2-7
v_gene: TRBV29-1
d_gene: .
abundance: .

CDR3aa: CASSLVFRVGNRSNQPQHF
CDR3nt: TGCGCCAGCAGCTTGGTGTTCAGGGTGGGTAATCGGAGCAATCAGCCCCAGCATTTT
j_gene: TRBJ1-5
v_gene: TRBV5-1
d_gene: .
abundance: .

CDR3aa: CAWSRGPTEAFF
CDR3nt: TGTGCCTGGAGCAGGGGGCCCACTGAAGCTTTCTTT
j_gene: TRBJ1-1
v_gene: TRBV30
d_gene: TRBD1
abundance: few

CDR3aa: CASSGRDRAGVGPYEQYF
CDR3nt: TGCGCCAGCAGCGGCCGGGACAGAGCGGGAGTTGGCCCCTACGAGCAGTACTTC
j_gene: TRBJ2-7
v_gene: TRBV5-1
d_gene: .
abundance: once

CDR3aa: CASSLGAQGTFYNEQFF
CDR3nt: TGTGCCAGCAGCTTGGGGGCGCAGGGAACGTTTTACAATGAGCAGTTCTTC
j_gene: TRBJ2-1
v_gene: TRBV5-4
d_gene: .
abundance: .

CDR3aa: CASSLKTSGADEQYF
CDR3nt: TGTGCCAGCAGCTTGAAAACTAGCGGGGCGGACGAGCAGTACTTC
j_gene: TRBJ2-7
v_gene: TRBV5-4
d_gene: TRBD2
abundance: .

CDR3aa: CASSLDPGGWSNQPQHF
CDR3nt: TGCGCCAGCAGCTTGGACCCGGGCGGTTGGAGCAATCAGCCCCAGCATTTT
j_gene: TRBJ1-5
v_gene: TRBV5-1
d_gene: .
abundance: .

CDR3aa: CASRPKGYTNEKLFF
CDR3nt: TGTGCCAGCAGACCAAAGGGGTATACTAATGAAAAACTGTTTTTT
j_gene: TRBJ1-4
v_gene: TRBV6-5
d_gene: .
abundance: .

CDR3aa: CAISETGGSQETQYF
CDR3nt: TGTGCCATCAGTGAGACAGGGGGCAGCCAAGAGACCCAGTACTTC
j_gene: TRBJ2-5
v_gene: TRBV10-3
d_gene: TRBD1
abundance: .

CDR3aa: CASSGKGGRYEKLFF
CDR3nt: TGTGCCAGCAGTGGGAAGGGGGGGAGGTATGAAAAACTGTTTTTT
j_gene: TRBJ1-4
v_gene: TRBV11-3
d_gene: .
abundance: .

CDR3aa: CATSRLPGQRNEQYF
CDR3nt: TGTGCCACCAGCAGGCTTCCGGGACAGAGAAACGAGCAGTACTTC
j_gene: TRBJ2-7
v_gene: TRBV15
d_gene: TRBD1
abundance: .

CDR3aa: CASSRGGGDEQYF
CDR3nt: TGTGCCAGCAGCCGCGGGGGAGGCGACGAGCAGTACTTC
j_gene: TRBJ2-7
v_gene: TRBV5-4
d_gene: TRBD2
abundance: .